This T cell receptor (beta chain) was identified during a study of cytomegalovirus exposure and HLA in healthy donors. Germline V gene sequence: CDR1 SNHLY, CDR2 FYNNEI. V lost 3 bases and J lost 6, with 5 bases in between. CDR3 size: 11 residues. Findings and limits, study-wide: The tendency of first-cohort TCR clusters to co-occur in the 120 or so validation repertoires was identified by a subsequent analysis. Most TCR sequences showed up rarely, but some public TCRs showed up in many donors. The study put 150 to 200 TCR beta chains on its list as cytomegalovirus-associated.

The donors were members of the approximately 110-subject validation cohort (separate from the 666-subject first cohort). For this clone: Its antigen is unknown.

Only in-frame clones appear in the TCRdb table, and some are missing; sequencing was by immunoSEQ multiplex PCR. The sample lists about 73,000 clones, roughly 94% occurring once. The sequence was obtained from a woman aged 18-30 years in good health and CMV-seropositive. Sequencing was done on a sample of PBMCs. This chain joins TRBV2 and TRBJ1-2; D is uncertain. The CDR3 nucleotides are TGTGCCAGCAGTGAGCAGAATGGCTACACCTTC. Its protein product is CASSEQNGYTF.